The clone carrying this T cell receptor (beta chain) was counted between two and nine times. Its antigen is currently unknown. Amplification of TCR beta CDR3 regions used RNA as the template. HTBI primers were used for first-round RT-PCR of the TCR CDR3. TCRdb recomputed calls from the multiplex PCR reads with MiXCR, one row per CDR3 protein. The data hold about 840,000 distinct CDR3 sequences, with around 39% observed a single time. Fresh peripheral blood, 9.5 to 10 ml of it, supplied the PBMCs. These data originate in a study of T cells in Graves' hyperthyroidism and ophthalmopathy. Study-level background: At the time of initial diagnosis and before any treatment, peripheral blood was collected. Study conclusions and caveats: Ophthalmopathy prediction by the model preceded onset by a median approximately 6.1 months.

Germline V lookup: CDR1 SGHVS, CDR2 FQNEAQ. This CDR3 is 16 amino acids long. The V segment lost 5 bases and the J segment 5 bases; nucleotides outside the gene matches: 10. The TCR originated in a man between 18 and 29 years old with Graves' hyperthyroidism. The chain uses TRBV7-8 and TRBJ2-2; 8 nucleotides line up with TRBD1. Sequencing was done on a sample of blood. The CDR3, as DNA: TGTGCCAGCAGCCGGGTGGGGCAGGGGGCGACCGGGGAGCTGTTTTTT. It encodes CASSRVGQGATGELFF.